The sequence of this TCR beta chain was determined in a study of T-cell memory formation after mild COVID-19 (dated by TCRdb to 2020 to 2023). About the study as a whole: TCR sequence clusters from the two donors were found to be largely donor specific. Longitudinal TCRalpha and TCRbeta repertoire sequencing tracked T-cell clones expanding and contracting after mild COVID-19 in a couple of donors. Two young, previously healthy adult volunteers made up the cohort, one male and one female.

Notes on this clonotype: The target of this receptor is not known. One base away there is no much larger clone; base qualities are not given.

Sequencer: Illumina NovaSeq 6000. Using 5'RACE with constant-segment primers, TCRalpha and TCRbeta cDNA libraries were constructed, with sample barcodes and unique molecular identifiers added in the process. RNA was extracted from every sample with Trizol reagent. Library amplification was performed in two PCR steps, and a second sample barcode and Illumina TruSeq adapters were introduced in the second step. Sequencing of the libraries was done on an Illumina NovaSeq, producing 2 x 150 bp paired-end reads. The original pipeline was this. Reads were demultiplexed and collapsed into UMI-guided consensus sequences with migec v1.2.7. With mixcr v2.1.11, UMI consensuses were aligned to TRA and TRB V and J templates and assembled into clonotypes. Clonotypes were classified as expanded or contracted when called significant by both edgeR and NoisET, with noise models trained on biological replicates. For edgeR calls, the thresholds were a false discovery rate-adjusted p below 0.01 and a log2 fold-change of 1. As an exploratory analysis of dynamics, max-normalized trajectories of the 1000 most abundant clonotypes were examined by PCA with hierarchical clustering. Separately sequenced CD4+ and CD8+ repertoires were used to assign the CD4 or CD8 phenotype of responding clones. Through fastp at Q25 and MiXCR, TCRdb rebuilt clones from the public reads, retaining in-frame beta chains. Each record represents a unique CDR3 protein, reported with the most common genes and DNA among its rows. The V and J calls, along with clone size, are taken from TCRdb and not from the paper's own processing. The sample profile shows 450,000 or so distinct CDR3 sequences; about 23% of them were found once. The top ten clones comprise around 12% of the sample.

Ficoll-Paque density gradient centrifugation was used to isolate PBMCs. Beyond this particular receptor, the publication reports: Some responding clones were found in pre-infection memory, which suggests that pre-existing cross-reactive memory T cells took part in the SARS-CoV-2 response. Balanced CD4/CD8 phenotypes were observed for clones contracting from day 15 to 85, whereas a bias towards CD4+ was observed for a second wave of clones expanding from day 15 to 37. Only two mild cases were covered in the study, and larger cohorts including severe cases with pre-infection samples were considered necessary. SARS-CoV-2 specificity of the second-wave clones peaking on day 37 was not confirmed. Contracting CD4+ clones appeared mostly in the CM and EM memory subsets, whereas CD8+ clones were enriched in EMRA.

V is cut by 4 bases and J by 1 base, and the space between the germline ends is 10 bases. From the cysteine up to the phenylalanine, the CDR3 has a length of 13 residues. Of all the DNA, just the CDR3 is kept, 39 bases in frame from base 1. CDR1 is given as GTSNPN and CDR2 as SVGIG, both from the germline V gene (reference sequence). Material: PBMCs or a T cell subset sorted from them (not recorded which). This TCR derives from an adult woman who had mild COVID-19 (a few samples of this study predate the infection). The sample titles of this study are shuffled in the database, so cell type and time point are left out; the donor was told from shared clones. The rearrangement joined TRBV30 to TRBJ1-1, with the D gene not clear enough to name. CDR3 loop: CAWTEGTNTEAFF. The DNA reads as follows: TGTGCCTGGACTGAGGGAACGAACACTGAAGCTTTCTTT.